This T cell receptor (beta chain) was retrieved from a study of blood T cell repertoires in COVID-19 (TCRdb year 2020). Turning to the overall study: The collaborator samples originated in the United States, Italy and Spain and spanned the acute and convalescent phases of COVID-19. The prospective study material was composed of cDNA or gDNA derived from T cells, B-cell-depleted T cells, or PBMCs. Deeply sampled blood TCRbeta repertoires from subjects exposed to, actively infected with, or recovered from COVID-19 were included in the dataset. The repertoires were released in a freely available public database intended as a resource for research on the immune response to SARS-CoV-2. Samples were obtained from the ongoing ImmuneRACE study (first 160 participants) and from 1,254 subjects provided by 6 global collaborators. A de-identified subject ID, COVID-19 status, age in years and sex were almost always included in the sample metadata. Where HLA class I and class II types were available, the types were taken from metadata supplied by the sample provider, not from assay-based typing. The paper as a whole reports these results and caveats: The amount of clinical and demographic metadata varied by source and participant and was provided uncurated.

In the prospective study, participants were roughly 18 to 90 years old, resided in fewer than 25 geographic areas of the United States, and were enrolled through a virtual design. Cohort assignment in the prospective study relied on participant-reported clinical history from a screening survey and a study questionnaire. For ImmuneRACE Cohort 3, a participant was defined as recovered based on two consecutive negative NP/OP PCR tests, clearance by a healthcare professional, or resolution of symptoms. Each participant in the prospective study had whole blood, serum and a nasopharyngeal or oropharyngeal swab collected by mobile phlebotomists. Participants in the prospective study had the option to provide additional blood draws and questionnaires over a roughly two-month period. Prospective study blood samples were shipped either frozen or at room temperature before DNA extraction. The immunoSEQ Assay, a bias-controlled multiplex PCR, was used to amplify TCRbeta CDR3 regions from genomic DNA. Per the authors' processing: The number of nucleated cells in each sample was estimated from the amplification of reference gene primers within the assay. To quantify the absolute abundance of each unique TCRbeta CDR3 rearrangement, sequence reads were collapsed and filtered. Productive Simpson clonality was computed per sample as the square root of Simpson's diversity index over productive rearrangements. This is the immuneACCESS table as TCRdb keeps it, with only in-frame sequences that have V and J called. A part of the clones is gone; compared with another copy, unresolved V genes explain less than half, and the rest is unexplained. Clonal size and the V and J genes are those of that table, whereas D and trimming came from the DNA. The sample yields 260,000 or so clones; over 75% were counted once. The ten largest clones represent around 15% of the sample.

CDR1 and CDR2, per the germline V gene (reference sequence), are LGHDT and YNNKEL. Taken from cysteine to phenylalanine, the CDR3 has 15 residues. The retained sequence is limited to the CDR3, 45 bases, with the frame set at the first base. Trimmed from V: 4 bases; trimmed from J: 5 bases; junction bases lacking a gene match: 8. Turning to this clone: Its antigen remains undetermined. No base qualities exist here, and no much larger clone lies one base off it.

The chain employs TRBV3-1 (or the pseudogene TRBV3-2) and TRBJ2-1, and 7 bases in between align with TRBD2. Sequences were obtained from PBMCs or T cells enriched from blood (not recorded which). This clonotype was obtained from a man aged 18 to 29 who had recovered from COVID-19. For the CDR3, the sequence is CASSRSGEPHNEQFF. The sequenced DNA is TGTGCCAGCAGCCGGAGCGGGGAGCCGCACAATGAGCAGTTCTTC.